A single sample gave rise to the 14 T cell receptor beta chains below, sequenced in a study of post-analysis software for immune sequencing data. General study results and limits: Elevated frequency relative to controls characterized several TRBV segments in patients, TRBV5-6, TRBV5-1 and TRBV20-1 among them.

These receptors' targets are unknown. Sequencing libraries made from TCR beta cDNA carried unique molecular identifiers. TCRdb fed the PCR reads into MiXCR, producing one record per CDR3 protein. The sample lists around 700,000 distinct CDR3 sequences; 55% to 60% were seen once. The sequencing input was blood. These receptors all stem from a girl aged 2 to 10 with multiple sclerosis.

This clonotype was observed a handful of times. Here the CDR3 DNA reads TGTGCCAGCAGTGAAGAAGGGAGCGGGAGTCTTTACAATGAGCAGTTCTTC. Translation gives CASSEEGSGSLYNEQFF. The chain employs TRBV6-1 and TRBJ2-1; TRBD2 aligns across 8 bases. With 1 base clipped from V and 4 bases from J, the junction kept 9 bases outside the gene matches. The CDR3 consists of 17 residues. The germline V gene has CDR1 MNHNS and CDR2 SASEGT.

The chain recombines TRBV29-1 with TRBJ2-7; 8 bases fit TRBD1. Germline V gene lookup returns CDR1 SQVTM and CDR2 ANQGSEA. This CDR3 is 13 amino acids long. V gave up 4 bases and J gave up 7 bases; unmatched junction bases: 9. CDR3 residues: CSVVRGQGWEQYF. CDR3 nucleotide sequence: TGCAGCGTTGTCCGCGGACAGGGCTGGGAGCAGTACTTC.

V is TRBV3-1 and J is TRBJ2-7, with D tentatively TRBD1 (6 bases). Trimming removed 1 base from V and 2 bases from J, with 15 bases in between. CDR1 and CDR2 from the germline V gene are LGHDT and YNNKEL (reference sequence). This CDR3 has 16 residues. Written as DNA, the CDR3 is TGTGCCAGCAGCCAAGGTTATCCGGCAGGGGCCTACGAGCAGTACTTC. It codes for CASSQGYPAGAYEQYF.

The chain is built from TRBV29-1 and TRBJ2-1, with TRBD2 identical over 8 bases. CDR1 is SQVTM, CDR2 ANQGSEA, per germline. CDR3 size: 12 residues. The junction had 4 bases not matched to a gene; V was cut back by 6 bases and J by 6 bases. The CDR3: CSVPTSGNEQFF. In nucleotides, the CDR3 is TGCAGCGTCCCTACTAGCGGCAATGAGCAGTTCTTC.

The genes are TRBV3-1 and TRBJ2-7, with D perhaps TRBD1 (5 bases). Germline V gene lookup returns CDR1 LGHDT and CDR2 YNNKEL (reference sequence). Trimming left V 1 base short and J 3 bases short, with 22 bases between. The CDR3 is 18 amino acids. The DNA of the CDR3 is TGTGCCAGCAGCCAAGGCTCAGATTCCGGTTGGACATTCTACGAGCAGTACTTC. Protein product: CASSQGSDSGWTFYEQYF.

The genes are TRBV4-1 and TRBJ2-7, with D possibly being TRBD2 (6 bases). Germline CDR1 and CDR2: MGHRA and YSYEKL. With 4 bases removed from V and 3 bases from J, the gap between germline ends came to 13 bases. This CDR3 has 14 amino acids. The CDR3 region has the DNA TGCGCCAGCAGCCCCCCTCTCGGGAGCTACGAGCAGTACTTC. This translates into CASSPPLGSYEQYF.

The chain is built from TRBV20-1 and TRBJ1-2; no definite D call. CDR1 DFQATT and CDR2 SNEGSKA come from the germline V gene (reference sequence). The V and J ends lost 6 bases and 7 bases respectively, with 9 bases between them. There are 10 residues in the CDR3. Here the CDR3 DNA reads TGCAGTGCGCGGGAGGGTGGCTACACCTTC. The encoded protein is CSAREGGYTF.

V usage is TRBV12-3 or TRBV12-4 and J usage is TRBJ2-1; 7 bases match TRBD1. This CDR3 has 15 residues. Germline trimming cut 6 bases from V and 5 bases from J; bases unmatched to any gene: 10. CDR3 protein: CASSTSGQYHNEQFF. The DNA of the CDR3 is TGTGCCAGCAGCACGTCGGGACAGTACCACAATGAGCAGTTCTTC.

The rearrangement uses TRBV5-6 and TRBJ1-2, with 10 nucleotides matching TRBD1. The CDR3 totals 15 residues. Germline V gene lookup returns CDR1 SGHDT and CDR2 YYEEEE. With V trimmed by 4 bases and J by 4 bases, 7 bases remained unmatched. The CDR3 region is CASSPRWTGGYGYTF. The DNA of the CDR3 is TGTGCCAGCAGCCCGAGATGGACAGGGGGCTATGGCTACACCTTC.

This clonotype was picked up a small number of times. The chain is built from TRBV5-1 and TRBJ1-2, with no clear D. The V end was cut by 3 bases, the J end by 5 bases, with 8 bases between. The CDR3 spans 12 residues. Germline V gene lookup returns CDR1 SGHRS and CDR2 YFSETQ. In DNA, the CDR3 is TGCGCCAGCAGCTCCGATGCGTATGGCTACACCTTC. This sequence encodes CASSSDAYGYTF.

With respect to this clonotype: Mismatch with germline at one junction end may stem from a read error. V usage is TRBV10-3 and J usage is TRBJ1-3; D remains unclear. The CDR3 is made up of 16 amino acids. Germline loops: CDR1 ENHRY, CDR2 SYGVKD. CDR3 sequence: CAIGEERPHSGNTIYF. CDR3 nucleotides: TGTGCCATCGGTGAGGAACGGCCCCACTCTGGAAACACCATATATTTT.

The genes are TRBV4-2 and TRBJ1-5, with D maybe TRBD1 (6 bases). CDR1 and CDR2 from the germline V gene are LGHNA and YNFKEQ. Trimming shortened V by 0 bases and J by 7 bases, and 10 bases separated the two germline ends. The CDR3 is 14 amino acids. CDR3 region: CASSQDQGGQPQHF. CDR3 nucleotides: TGTGCCAGCAGCCAAGATCAAGGGGGGCAGCCCCAGCATTTT.

This clonotype was found a few times. This chain joins TRBV10-3 and TRBJ2-5, with TRBD2 as a possible D gene (5 bases). The germline CDR1 and CDR2 sequences are ENHRY and SYGVKD. The CDR3 runs 14 residues. Trimming took off 2 bases at V and 3 bases at J, with 10 bases between the two ends. The CDR3 sequence: CAISEAEREETQYF. DNA of the CDR3: TGTGCCATCAGTGAGGCGGAGAGGGAAGAGACCCAGTACTTC.

This clonotype was counted between two and nine times. V and J are TRBV3-1 and TRBJ2-1, with 9 positions matching TRBD1. The junction had 7 bases not matched to a gene; V was cut back by 2 bases and J by 8 bases. The CDR3 loop spans 15 amino acids. Per germline, CDR1 LGHDT and CDR2 YNNKEL (reference sequence). DNA of the CDR3: TGTGCCAGCAGCCAAACAGGGACAGGGCTACATGAGCAGTTCTTC. Protein: CASSQTGTGLHEQFF.